These 8 T cell receptor beta chains came from one sample sequenced in a study of OX40 agonist ivuxolimab in advanced cancers. Clones were sequenced by immunoSEQ multiplex PCR, and TCRdb holds only the in-frame ones, with some missing. The sample has some 15,000 clones; roughly 90% are singletons. The sample consisted of CD4+ or CD8+ T cells sorted from blood, taken in a trial of the OX40 agonist ivuxolimab. Source of these receptors: an adult with an advanced solid tumor such as melanoma, head and neck, liver or kidney cancer.

V is TRBV15 and J is TRBJ2-1, with 14 nucleotides matching TRBD2. This CDR3 has 15 residues. J lost 5 bases, V lost 5 bases, and 2 bases had no gene match. Germline CDR1 is LNHNV and CDR2 is YYDKDF (reference sequence). The CDR3, as DNA: TGTGCCACCAGCCTGGGACTAGCGGGAGACAATGAGCAGTTCTTC. The encoded protein is CATSLGLAGDNEQFF.

The chain combines TRBV6-5 with TRBJ1-1; 7 bases align to TRBD1. The germline gives CDR1 MNHEY, CDR2 SVGAGI. J gave up 2 bases and V 6 bases, and 9 bases lay outside the gene matches. This CDR3 has 15 residues. CDR3 in amino acids: CASSSTSGGNTEAFF. CDR3 bases: TGTGCCAGCAGCTCCACGTCAGGGGGAAACACTGAAGCTTTCTTT.

This clone was counted once. This rearrangement joins TRBV5-5 to TRBJ2-7; D might be TRBD2 (5 bases). V gave up 10 bases and J gave up 0 bases, with 20 bases separating them. The CDR3 runs 15 residues. Germline CDR1 reads SGHKS; CDR2 reads YYEKEE (reference sequence). CDR3 nucleotide sequence: TGTGCCGGGAAGGCCCGGTTGGGAGACTCCTACGAGCAGTACTTC. Translated, it gives CAGKARLGDSYEQYF.

Judged by abundance, this clone is medium-sized. The J gene is TRBJ2-7, the V gene TRBV5-1; D may be TRBD2 (5 bases). V lost 0 bases and J lost 2, with 9 bases in between. Germline V gene data show CDR1 as SGHRS and CDR2 as YFSETQ. The CDR3 extends over 14 amino acids. CDR3 protein: CASSLGGETYEQYF. CDR3 sequence (DNA): TGCGCCAGCAGCTTGGGGGGAGAAACCTACGAGCAGTACTTC.

The chain employs TRBV28 and TRBJ2-5; 8 bases align to TRBD2. Germline CDR1 and CDR2: MDHEN and SYDVKM. V trimming: 6 bases; J trimming: 7 bases; junction bases outside the gene matches: 10. This CDR3 is built from 14 residues. CDR3 amino acids: CASSRTGGEVTQYF. CDR3 nucleotide sequence: TGTGCCAGCAGCCGTACCGGGGGGGAGGTGACCCAGTACTTC.

This clone is a singleton in its sample. The rearrangement joins TRBV28 to TRBJ2-3; the match to TRBD2 covers 12 bases. There are 15 residues in the CDR3. The V and J ends lost 5 bases and 3 bases, in that order; junction bases with no gene match: 3. CDR1 is MDHEN and CDR2 is SYDVKM in the germline V gene. The CDR3 DNA follows: TGTGCCAGCAGTCCACTAGCGGGAGGTACAGATACGCAGTATTTT. The encoded protein is CASSPLAGGTDTQYF.

This chain uses TRBV7-3 with TRBJ2-2; D ambiguous. Trimming shortened V by 5 bases and J by 5 bases, and 9 bases separated the two germline ends. The CDR3 length is 13 residues. Germline V lookup: CDR1 SGHTA, CDR2 FQGTGA. The CDR3 nucleotides are TGTGCCAGCAGCCCAGACGGGACCGGGGAGCTGTTTTTT. This gives the protein CASSPDGTGELFF.

The chain uses TRBV4-1 and TRBJ1-2; D unresolved. The CDR3 contains 14 residues. Germline-derived CDR1 and CDR2 are MGHRA and YSYEKL. V was pared by 1 base and J by 2 bases, with 8 bases between. This CDR3 reads CASSQVGANYGYTF. Written as DNA, the CDR3 is TGCGCCAGCAGCCAAGTAGGTGCCAACTATGGCTACACCTTC.